One and the same sample provided the 30 T cell receptor beta chains below, sequenced in a study of blood T cells in healthy people across ages. With a J-beta primer mix and a sample-barcoded 5' primer, a second PCR ran about 7 to 12 cycles. A single record per CDR3 protein comes from TCRdb applying MiXCR to the 5' RACE reads. The sample lists some 1.4 million distinct CDR3 sequences, around two fifths occurring once. The source material was blood. These receptor sequences come from a woman aged 18-29 years in good health.

The J gene is TRBJ1-2, the V gene TRBV10-3; D ambiguous. The CDR3 spans 13 residues. Germline V gives CDR1 ENHRY, CDR2 SYGVKD. Trimming stripped 3 bases from V and 8 bases from J, with 13 bases between. The CDR3 sequence is CAISDMREYGYTF. CDR3 nucleotides: TGTGCCATCAGTGATATGCGTGAGTACGGCTACACCTTC.

This clonotype was picked up many times. This sequence joins TRBV20-1 and TRBJ1-2, with 10 bases identical to TRBD1. After removal of 6 bases from V and 6 bases from J, the junction contained 4 bases not matched to a gene. Germline-derived CDR1 and CDR2 are DFQATT and SNEGSKA (reference sequence). The CDR3 length is 12 residues. CDR3 coding DNA: TGCAGTGCCCTCGGACAGGGGGATGGCTACACCTTC. Encoded protein: CSALGQGDGYTF.

The rearrangement joins TRBV6-6 to TRBJ2-1, with 8 bases lining up with TRBD2. The V and J ends lost 5 bases and 8 bases, in that order; junction bases with no gene match: 14. CDR3 length: 16 residues. CDR1 is MNHNY and CDR2 is SVGAGI in the germline V gene (reference sequence). The CDR3 loop is CASSPHISAGEDEQFF. CDR3 sequence (DNA): TGTGCCAGCAGTCCACATATCTCAGCGGGGGAGGATGAGCAGTTCTTC.

This chain joins TRBV7-9 and TRBJ1-1; D may be TRBD1 (5 bases). V was pared by 1 base and J by 4 bases, with 16 bases between. The CDR3 runs to 16 residues. CDR1 and CDR2 from the germline V gene are SEHNR and FQNEAQ (reference sequence). CDR3 coding DNA: TGTGCCAGCAGCTTAGGCAAGGGGAGCATGAGCACTGAAGCTTTCTTT. Residues: CASSLGKGSMSTEAFF.

Concerning this clonotype itself: A much larger clone differs by one base, so this may be a read error. V and J are TRBV6-5 and TRBJ2-1; D possibly corresponds to TRBD2 (6 bases). Trimming took off 7 bases at V and 13 bases at J, with 20 bases between the two ends. The germline gives CDR1 MNHEY, CDR2 SVGAGI. The CDR3 has 13 residues. The CDR3 spells CASNNNRRETQFF. The CDR3 coding sequence is TGTGCCAGCAACAACAACCGTCGGGAGACCCAGTTCTTC.

This chain joins TRBV7-6 and TRBJ1-5, with TRBD1 as a possible D gene (5 bases). This CDR3 contains 16 residues. The V and J ends lost 1 base and 6 bases respectively, with 16 bases between them. Germline V gene lookup returns CDR1 SGHVS and CDR2 FNYEAQ. The CDR3 spells CASSLEDGWGGQPQHF. The CDR3 DNA is TGTGCCAGCAGCTTAGAAGACGGATGGGGCGGTCAGCCCCAGCATTTT. Supplemented by reference TRBV7-6 and TRBJ1-5, the full variable domain reads GAGVSQSPRYKVTKRGQDVALRCDPISGHVSLYWYRQALGQGPEFLTYFNYEAQQDKSGLPNDRFSAERPEGSISTLTIQRTEQRDSAMYRCASSLEDGWGGQPQHFGDGTRLSIL.

The chain is built from TRBV20-1 and TRBJ2-6; TRBD1 matches 8 bases. Germline loops: CDR1 DFQATT, CDR2 SNEGSKA (reference sequence). CDR3 length equals 17 residues. The ends lost 6 bases at V and 4 bases at J; junction bases unmatched: 14. CDR3 DNA: TGCAGTGCCTGGGATACAGGGGGAACGTCAGGGGCCAACGTCCTGACTTTC. As protein: CSAWDTGGTSGANVLTF.

The chain recombines TRBV2 with TRBJ1-3, with D perhaps matching TRBD1 (5 bases). This CDR3 has 13 amino acids. Between the trimmed V and J ends, which lost 8 bases and 0 bases, there was a span of 8 bases. Looked up from germline, CDR1 is SNHLY and CDR2 is FYNNEI. The CDR3 bases are TGTGCCAGCCTCGACAGCTCTGGAAACACCATATATTTT. As protein: CASLDSSGNTIYF.

This chain joins TRBV7-2 and TRBJ2-7; a weak D match, TRBD2 (6 bases). The CDR3 runs to 14 residues. Germline values: CDR1 SGHTA, CDR2 FQGNSA. Trimming cost V 2 bases and J 12 bases, with 20 bases left between them. In DNA form, the CDR3 reads TGTGCCAGCAGCTTAACCCCGGGAGTAGAGACCCGGTACTTC. Its translation is CASSLTPGVETRYF.

The rearrangement links TRBV11-2 to TRBJ1-1; D unclear. V lost 4 bases to trimming and J lost 8 bases, with 20 bases between them. CDR3 size: 15 residues. Germline CDR1 SGHAT, CDR2 FQNNGV. CDR3 residues: CASSSPGGGKAEAFF. CDR3 DNA: TGTGCCAGCAGCTCCCCGGGTGGCGGGAAGGCCGAAGCTTTCTTT. Drawing the rest from reference TRBV11-2 and TRBJ1-1, the complete variable domain is EAGVAQSPRYKIIEKRQSVAFWCNPISGHATLYWYQQILGQGPKLLIQFQNNGVVDDSQLPKDRFSAERLKGVDSTLKIQPAKLEDSAVYLCASSSPGGGKAEAFFGQGTRLTVV.

The CDR3 nucleotides are TGTGCCAGCAGCCTCCTTCCCGCGGCGTCTGGAAACACCATATATTTT. Encoded protein: CASSLLPAASGNTIYF. V is TRBV3-1 and J is TRBJ1-3; no clear D. Germline lookup yields CDR1 LGHDT and CDR2 YNNKEL (reference sequence). The V gene lost 4 bases and the J gene lost 1 base, with 14 bases spanning the gap. This CDR3 is built from 16 residues. Full variable domain (rest looked up from reference TRBV3-1 and TRBJ1-3): DTAVSQTPKYLVTQMGNDKSIKCEQNLGHDTMYWYKQDSKKFLKIMFSYNNKELIINETVPNRFSPKSPDKAHLNLHINSLELGDSAVYFCASSLLPAASGNTIYFGEGSWLTVV.

The chain links TRBV10-2 to TRBJ1-5, with 12 bases aligning to TRBD1. The germline CDR1 and CDR2 sequences are WSHSY and SAAADI. V trimming: 4 bases; J trimming: 0 bases; junction bases outside the gene matches: 10. The CDR3 has 19 amino acids. This chain's CDR3 is CASSGPPGTGGYSNQPQHF. As DNA, the CDR3 is TGCGCCAGCAGTGGACCGCCCGGGACAGGGGGCTATAGCAATCAGCCCCAGCATTTT.

J is TRBJ2-1 and V is TRBV7-9, with 7 positions matching TRBD1. V lost 6 bases, J lost 3 bases, and 11 bases stayed unmatched. Germline V gene lookup returns CDR1 SEHNR and CDR2 FQNEAQ (reference sequence). The length of the CDR3 is 16 residues. The CDR3, as DNA: TGTGCCAGCAGACATGTCCCGGGACAGAACTACAATGAGCAGTTCTTC. Encoded protein: CASRHVPGQNYNEQFF.

This clonotype was seen a handful of times. The gene calls are TRBV5-6 and TRBJ1-5; TRBD1 matches at 7 bases. The J segment lost 5 bases and the V segment lost 5 bases, leaving 7 bases of the junction unmatched. The V gene's germline CDR1 is SGHDT and CDR2 YYEEEE. This CDR3 is 14 amino acids long. CDR3 coding DNA: TGTGCCAGCAGTCTTGCAGGGGGTCATCAGCCCCAGCATTTT. The encoded protein is CASSLAGGHQPQHF.

This clonotype has just a few counts. V and J are TRBV20-1 and TRBJ2-3; 13 bases are shared with TRBD2. Trimming cost V 5 bases and J 3 bases; bases outside gene matches: 11. CDR1 is DFQATT, CDR2 SNEGSKA, per germline (reference sequence). This CDR3 contains 17 residues. CDR3 in amino acids: CSAPGGRTSGRTDTQYF. The CDR3 bases are TGCAGTGCTCCTGGGGGACGGACTAGCGGGAGAACAGATACGCAGTATTTT.

This chain uses TRBV20-1 with TRBJ2-1; D is possibly TRBD2 (6 bases). The V gene's germline CDR1 is DFQATT and CDR2 SNEGSKA (reference sequence). V was pared by 3 bases and J by 10 bases, with 22 bases between. The CDR3 contains 15 residues. The CDR3 sequence is CSASLTFSGSYEQFF. The CDR3 DNA reads TGCAGTGCTAGCTTAACCTTTAGCGGCAGCTACGAGCAGTTCTTC.

The chain uses TRBV27 and TRBJ2-7; TRBD2 matches 8 bases. The germline CDR1 and CDR2 sequences are MNHEY and SMNVEV (reference sequence). The ends lost 3 bases at V and 4 bases at J; junction bases unmatched: 8. The CDR3 spans 15 residues. As DNA, the CDR3 is TGTGCCAGCAGTTTCGGCGGGGGGTCCTTTTACGAGCAGTACTTC. Translation: CASSFGGGSFYEQYF.

This clonotype was picked up many times. V is TRBV10-3 and J is TRBJ1-6, with D possibly being TRBD1 (5 bases). Looked up from germline, CDR1 is ENHRY and CDR2 is SYGVKD. The CDR3 length is 14 residues. V shed 5 bases and J shed 7 bases, with 12 bases lying between them. CDR3 sequence reads: CAISPTGGNSPLHF. CDR3 DNA: TGTGCCATCAGTCCCACAGGCGGCAATTCACCCCTCCACTTT.

The chain carries TRBV2 and TRBJ1-2; TRBD1 aligns across 8 bases. The CDR3 sequence is 14 residues long. The V and J ends lost 1 base and 8 bases, in that order; junction bases with no gene match: 6. CDR1 is SNHLY, CDR2 FYNNEI, per germline. The CDR3 spells CASSEGTGMGGYTF. The DNA of the CDR3 is TGTGCCAGCAGTGAAGGGACAGGGATGGGCGGCTACACCTTC.

This clonotype was recorded only once. The J gene is TRBJ2-7, the V gene TRBV19; no clear D. The length of the CDR3 is 14 residues. The germline CDR1 and CDR2 sequences are LNHDA and SQIVND (reference sequence). V lost 5 bases, J lost 4 bases, and 15 bases lay in between. Here the CDR3 reads CASSSAGSTYEQYF. CDR3 nucleotides: TGTGCCAGTAGTTCTGCCGGGTCCACGTACGAGCAGTACTTC.

A word on this clonotype: One junction end does not reproduce the germline sequence, and a read error may be involved. V and J are TRBV5-6 and TRBJ2-6; D unresolved. Germline CDR1 is SGHDT and CDR2 is YYEEEE. This CDR3 is built from 15 residues. CDR3: CASSPTKAGTNVLTF. Here the CDR3 DNA reads TGTGCCAGCAGCCCAACTAAAGCTGGGACCAACGTCCTGACTTTC.

This sequence joins TRBV7-2 and TRBJ2-7, with 7 bases that match TRBD1. The CDR3 extends over 17 amino acids. With 5 bases clipped from V and 4 bases from J, the junction kept 17 bases outside the gene matches. The germline V gene has CDR1 SGHTA and CDR2 FQGNSA. CDR3 residues: CASSQALSGTVKYEQYF. As DNA, the CDR3 is TGTGCCAGCAGCCAAGCACTCTCCGGGACAGTAAAGTACGAGCAGTACTTC.

The chain combines TRBV12-3 or TRBV12-4 with TRBJ1-2; D may be TRBD1 (6 bases). The CDR3 totals 13 residues. Trimming left V 6 bases short and J 7 bases short, with 15 bases between. CDR3 amino acids: CASRGEGEGGYTF. DNA for the CDR3: TGTGCCAGCAGGGGGGAGGGGGAAGGTGGCTACACCTTC.

This clonotype has more than one count but fewer than ten. This sequence joins TRBV5-6 and TRBJ1-1; D not resolved. Per germline, CDR1 SGHDT and CDR2 YYEEEE. This CDR3 spans 17 amino acids. The ends were cut back, 4 bases at V and 1 base at J, with 20 bases in the middle. CDR3 sequence: CASSTSWEEGPNTEAFF. Written as DNA, the CDR3 is TGTGCCAGCAGCACATCCTGGGAGGAAGGCCCGAACACTGAAGCTTTCTTT.

The chain joins TRBV15 to TRBJ2-1; 8 bases are a match to TRBD2. CDR1 LNHNV and CDR2 YYDKDF come from the germline V gene (reference sequence). With 5 bases clipped from V and 3 bases from J, the junction kept 9 bases outside the gene matches. This CDR3 contains 16 residues. CDR3 sequence: CATSVIIAGNYNEQFF. CDR3 sequence (DNA): TGTGCCACCAGCGTTATTATAGCGGGAAACTACAATGAGCAGTTCTTC.

This chain links TRBV12-3 or TRBV12-4 with TRBJ2-5; the match to TRBD2 covers 13 bases. Judging by the DNA end, TRBJ2-7 fits better; the J call may be wrong. The CDR3 consists of 16 residues. This CDR3 is CASSSKTGTSGAEQYF. The CDR3 DNA sequence: TGTGCCAGCAGTTCTAAGACCGGGACTAGCGGGGCCGAGCAGTACTTC.

J is TRBJ1-1 and V is TRBV10-2, with 8 bases identical to TRBD1. The V gene end was trimmed by 7 bases and the J gene end by 1 base; junction bases not matched to a gene: 8. In germline, CDR1 is WSHSY, CDR2 SAAADI. The CDR3 spans 15 residues. CDR3 nucleotide sequence: TGCGCCAGCATTTTTCTACAGGGGGGGAACACTGAAGCTTTCTTT. Protein sequence: CASIFLQGGNTEAFF.

The CDR3 is CSGGGTSAYNEQFF. The CDR3 nucleotides read TGCAGCGGAGGAGGGACTAGCGCCTACAATGAGCAGTTCTTC. The chain is built from TRBV29-1 and TRBJ2-1; TRBD2 matches 10 bases. With 7 bases clipped from V and 2 bases from J, the junction kept 5 bases outside the gene matches. Germline V gene data show CDR1 as SQVTM and CDR2 as ANQGSEA. This CDR3 is 14 amino acids long.

This clonotype was recorded only once. The rearrangement links TRBV14 to TRBJ1-2, with TRBD1 as a possible D gene (5 bases). The germline gives CDR1 SGHDN, CDR2 FVKESK. The CDR3 covers 13 residues. V lost 0 bases, J lost 12 bases, and 14 bases lay in between. The CDR3 nucleotides read TGTGCCAGCAGCCAAGATCGGGGGAAAATCGACACCTTC. Its protein product is CASSQDRGKIDTF.

J is TRBJ1-2 and V is TRBV10-3; 12 nucleotides line up with TRBD1. J lost 2 bases, V lost 6 bases, and 1 base had no gene match. CDR1 is ENHRY and CDR2 is SYGVKD in the germline V gene. The CDR3 extends over 14 amino acids. CDR3 region: CAIRGQGANYGYTF. In nucleotides, the CDR3 is TGTGCCATCAGGGGACAGGGGGCGAACTATGGCTACACCTTC.